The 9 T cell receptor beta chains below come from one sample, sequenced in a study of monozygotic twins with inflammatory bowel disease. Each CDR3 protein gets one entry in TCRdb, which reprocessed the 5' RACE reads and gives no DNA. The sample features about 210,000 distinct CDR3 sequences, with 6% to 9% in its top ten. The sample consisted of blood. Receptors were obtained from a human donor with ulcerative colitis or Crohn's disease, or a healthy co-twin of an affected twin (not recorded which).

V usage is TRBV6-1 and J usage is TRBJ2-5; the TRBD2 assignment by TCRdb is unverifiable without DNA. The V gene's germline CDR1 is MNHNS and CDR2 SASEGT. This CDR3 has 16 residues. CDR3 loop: CASSPWTAGTQETQYF.

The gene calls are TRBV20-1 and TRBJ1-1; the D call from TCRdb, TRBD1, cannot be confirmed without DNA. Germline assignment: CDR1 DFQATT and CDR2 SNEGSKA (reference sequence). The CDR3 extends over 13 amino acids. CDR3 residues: CSARPGQNTEAFF.

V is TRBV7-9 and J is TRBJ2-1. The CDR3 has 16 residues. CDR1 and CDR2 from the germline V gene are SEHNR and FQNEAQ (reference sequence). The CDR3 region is CASSLDGGRSYNEQFF.

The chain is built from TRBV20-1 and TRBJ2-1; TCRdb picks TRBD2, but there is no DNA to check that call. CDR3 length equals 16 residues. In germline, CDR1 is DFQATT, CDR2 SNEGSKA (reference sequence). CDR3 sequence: CSASRLAGVPYNEQFF.

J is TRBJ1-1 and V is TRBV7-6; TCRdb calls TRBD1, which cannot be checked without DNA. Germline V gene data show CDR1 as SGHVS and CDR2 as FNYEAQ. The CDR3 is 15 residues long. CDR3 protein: CASSIYRDRGDEAFF.

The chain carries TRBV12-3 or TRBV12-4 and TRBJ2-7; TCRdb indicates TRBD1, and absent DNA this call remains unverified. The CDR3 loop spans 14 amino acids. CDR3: CASSPPLGVGEQYF.

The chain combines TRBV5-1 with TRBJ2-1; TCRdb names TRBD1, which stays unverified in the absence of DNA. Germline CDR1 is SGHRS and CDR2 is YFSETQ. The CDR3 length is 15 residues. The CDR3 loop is CASSARGDRNNEQFF.

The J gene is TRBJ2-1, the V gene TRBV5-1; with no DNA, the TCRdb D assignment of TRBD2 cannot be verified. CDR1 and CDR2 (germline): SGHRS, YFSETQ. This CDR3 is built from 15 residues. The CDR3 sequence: CASSPQVGTYNEQFF.

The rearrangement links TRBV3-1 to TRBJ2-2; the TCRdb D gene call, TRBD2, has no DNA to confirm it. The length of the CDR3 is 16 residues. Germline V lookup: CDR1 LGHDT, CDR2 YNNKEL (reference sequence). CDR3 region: CASSSRLAQNTGELFF.